This passage covers 21 T cell receptor beta chains from one sample sequenced in a study of T cell repertoires in cytomegalovirus infection (dated by TCRdb to the late 2010s). The treatment or condition tag for this specimen amounts to: in vitro stimulation with specific CMV peptide epitopes to enrich CMV-specific T cells. The instrument was an Illumina HiSeq 1500. TCRdb itself trimmed the public reads at Q25 with fastp, ran MiXCR and retained productive beta chains. Entries are consolidated by CDR3 protein sequence, retaining the most common genes and DNA. This sample is represented by approximately 470,000 distinct CDR3 sequences; approximately 46% of them were singletons. About 45% of the sample is taken by the ten largest. The antigens of these receptors remain unknown. The starting material was cultured PBMCs, obtained from culture after CMV antigen stimulation. The receptors come from a human donor in good health (CMV status not recorded). Some clones in this sample may be carry-over from other donors' samples.

This clonotype showed up just a few times. DNA of the CDR3: TGTGCCAGCAGCCACCAGGGTTGGAACAATGAGCAGTTCTTC. Amino acid sequence: CASSHQGWNNEQFF. The genes are TRBV7-9 and TRBJ2-1, with TRBD1 as a possible D gene (5 bases). Trimming took off 5 bases at V and 5 bases at J, with 13 bases between the two ends. The germline V gene encodes CDR1 SEHNR and CDR2 FQNEAQ (reference sequence). CDR3 length: 14 amino acids.

The V gene is TRBV12-3 or TRBV12-4, the J gene TRBJ2-1; unclear D gene. The length of the CDR3 is 15 residues. V was cut by 4 bases and J by 6 bases, with 16 bases left in between. The CDR3 loop reads CASSSLGAAANEQFF. The CDR3 nucleotides read TGTGCCAGCAGTTCCTTGGGCGCCGCCGCCAATGAGCAGTTCTTC.

This chain uses TRBV27 with TRBJ2-3; 8 bases are a match to TRBD1. V shed 6 bases, J shed 5 bases, and the junction held 7 bases outside the gene matches. The CDR3 runs to 14 residues. Germline CDR1 MNHEY, CDR2 SMNVEV (reference sequence). The CDR3 sequence: CASSSRQGRDTQYF. The DNA for the CDR3 is TGTGCCAGCAGCTCCCGACAGGGGCGAGATACGCAGTATTTT.

The rearrangement uses TRBV27 and TRBJ2-5; TRBD2 matches 13 bases. The CDR3 is made up of 16 amino acids. CDR1 and CDR2 from the germline V gene are MNHEY and SMNVEV (reference sequence). Trimming removed 8 bases from V and 5 bases from J; junction bases left unmatched: 11. CDR3 loop: CASRRLAGGERETQYF. In DNA, the CDR3 is TGTGCCAGCCGCCGACTAGCGGGGGGAGAGAGGGAGACCCAGTACTTC.

This clonotype was detected only a few times. This sequence joins TRBV19 and TRBJ2-2; 9 nucleotides agree with TRBD1. V dropped 6 bases and J dropped 3; count of bases not matched to a gene: 8. In germline, CDR1 is LNHDA, CDR2 SQIVND (reference sequence). This CDR3 has 16 residues. In nucleotides, the CDR3 is TGTGCCAGTAGGCCACCGGGACAGGGAGACACCGGGGAGCTGTTTTTT. Translation: CASRPPGQGDTGELFF.

The V call is TRBV6-2 or TRBV6-3, the J call TRBJ2-7, with 11 bases fitting TRBD2. CDR1 and CDR2 (germline): MNHEY, SVGEGT. The junction had 8 bases not matched to a gene; V was cut back by 5 bases and J by 5 bases. CDR3 length: 15 residues. DNA for the CDR3: TGTGCCAGCAGTCCCGCTACTAGCGGGAGCCACGAGCAGTACTTC. Translated, it gives CASSPATSGSHEQYF.

The rearrangement joins TRBV12-3 or TRBV12-4 to TRBJ1-2; no definite D call. CDR3 length: 15 residues. The V and J ends lost 7 bases and 6 bases respectively, with 21 bases between them. CDR3 sequence (DNA): TGTGCCAGCACCCCTGGGGTGATGGGCGGCGATGGCTACACCTTC. Encoded protein: CASTPGVMGGDGYTF.

The chain is built from TRBV20-1 and TRBJ2-7, with 7 bases lining up with TRBD1. Germline values: CDR1 DFQATT, CDR2 SNEGSKA (reference sequence). The V segment lost 4 bases and the J segment 3 bases; nucleotides outside the gene matches: 9. The CDR3 totals 14 residues. CDR3 sequence reads: CSAIGQATFYEQYF. The CDR3 nucleotides read TGCAGTGCTATAGGACAGGCCACATTCTACGAGCAGTACTTC.

The table lists this clonotype with a few counts. The J gene is TRBJ1-2, the V gene TRBV10-3; 9 bases line up with TRBD1. V was clipped by 3 bases and J by 6 bases; unmatched bases: 8. Germline assignment: CDR1 ENHRY and CDR2 SYGVKD. This CDR3 region has 15 residues. The CDR3 coding sequence is TGTGCCATCAGTGACCCGGGACAGGGACGGGATGGCTACACCTTC. It translates to CAISDPGQGRDGYTF.

J is TRBJ1-1 and V is TRBV4-1; TRBD1 agrees at 8 bases. Germline lookup yields CDR1 MGHRA and CDR2 YSYEKL. The junction had 10 bases not matched to a gene; V was cut back by 3 bases and J by 1 base. CDR3 length: 17 amino acids. The CDR3 protein is CASSHPTRQGPNTEAFF. The CDR3 DNA follows: TGCGCCAGCAGCCACCCCACCCGACAGGGGCCGAACACTGAAGCTTTCTTT.

This chain uses TRBV7-2 with TRBJ1-2, with no clear D. Between the trimmed V and J ends, which lost 1 base and 4 bases, there was a span of 7 bases. The germline CDR1 and CDR2 sequences are SGHTA and FQGNSA. The CDR3 runs to 13 residues. The CDR3 loop reads CASSLGTLYGYTF. The CDR3 DNA reads TGTGCCAGCAGCTTAGGGACCCTCTATGGCTACACCTTC.

The sample holds a few counts of this clonotype. The CDR3 loop reads CASSLRTGRNEQYF. The DNA for the CDR3 is TGTGCCAGCAGCTTGAGGACAGGGCGCAACGAGCAGTACTTC. The chain is built from TRBV5-6 and TRBJ2-7; the match to TRBD1 covers 8 bases. Germline V gives CDR1 SGHDT, CDR2 YYEEEE. The CDR3 length is 14 residues. V gave up 1 base and J gave up 5 bases; unmatched junction bases: 5.

The CDR3 bases are TGTGCCAGTATGGCTATGACGGGTGGGCCCTACGAGCAGTACTTC. Amino acids: CASMAMTGGPYEQYF. V is TRBV27 and J is TRBJ2-7; D gene uncertain. Germline V CDR1 and CDR2: MNHEY, SMNVEV (reference sequence). The CDR3 contains 15 residues. The ends were cut back, 9 bases at V and 2 bases at J, with 20 bases in the middle.

This chain connects TRBV5-5 to TRBJ1-2; TRBD1 agrees at 11 bases. CDR1 and CDR2 from the germline V gene are SGHKS and YYEKEE (reference sequence). The CDR3 has 18 residues. V dropped 0 bases and J dropped 3; count of bases not matched to a gene: 10. This chain's CDR3 is CASSLGPGQGGIYYGYTF. The CDR3 bases are TGTGCCAGCAGCTTGGGGCCGGGACAGGGGGGCATCTACTATGGCTACACCTTC.

The genes are TRBV14 and TRBJ2-3; D gene uncertain. The germline V and J ends were trimmed by 4 bases and 3 bases, with 8 bases remaining between them. Per germline, CDR1 SGHDN and CDR2 FVKESK. The CDR3 sequence is 13 residues long. The CDR3 loop reads CASSRHLTDTQYF. The CDR3 nucleotides read TGTGCCAGCAGCCGGCATTTGACAGATACGCAGTATTTT.

The chain is built from TRBV4-3 and TRBJ2-7; D may correspond to TRBD1 or TRBD2 (5 bases each). Germline assignment: CDR1 LGHNA and CDR2 YSLEER. V lost 0 bases and J 5 bases, leaving 20 bases between the germline ends. This CDR3 is 17 amino acids long. The CDR3 sequence: CASSQEGPRDRRNEQYF. The CDR3 DNA reads TGCGCCAGCAGCCAAGAGGGCCCGAGGGACCGAAGGAACGAGCAGTACTTC.

The J gene is TRBJ2-1, the V gene TRBV28, with 8 bases that match TRBD1. The CDR3 runs 16 residues. Germline assignment: CDR1 MDHEN and CDR2 SYDVKM. V was clipped by 5 bases and J by 2 bases; unmatched bases: 8. In nucleotides, the CDR3 is TGTGCCAGCAGTGAGGGGGACAGGCGACCCTACAATGAGCAGTTCTTC. Amino acids: CASSEGDRRPYNEQFF.

This sequence joins TRBV20-1 and TRBJ2-7; D remains ambiguous. Germline-derived CDR1 and CDR2 are DFQATT and SNEGSKA (reference sequence). The CDR3 covers 13 residues. Trimming pared 0 bases from V and 2 bases from J, leaving 8 bases between. The CDR3 DNA is TGCAGTGCTAGAGAGATCGGTACCTACGAGCAGTACTTC. Residues: CSAREIGTYEQYF.

The CDR3 coding sequence is TGTGCCAGCAGCTTACTGGGAGTAGCAGATACGCAGTATTTT. This sequence encodes CASSLLGVADTQYF. V gene TRBV7-2 combines with J gene TRBJ2-3; the D gene is possibly TRBD2 (5 bases). Trimming stripped 2 bases from V and 4 bases from J, with 10 bases between. The CDR3 is made up of 14 amino acids. Germline V gene sequence: CDR1 SGHTA, CDR2 FQGNSA.

The V gene is TRBV14, the J gene TRBJ1-1; perhaps TRBD1 as D (6 bases). Looked up from germline, CDR1 is SGHDN and CDR2 is FVKESK. The CDR3 has 15 residues. V was pared by 1 base and J by 1 base, with 10 bases between. The CDR3 sequence: CASSQGIRGNTEAFF. The CDR3 nucleotides read TGTGCCAGCAGCCAAGGTATCAGGGGGAACACTGAAGCTTTCTTT.

The sample holds one count of this clonotype. The gene calls are TRBV4-1 and TRBJ1-1; D unresolved. The CDR3 contains 13 residues. Germline V gene lookup returns CDR1 MGHRA and CDR2 YSYEKL. The ends were cut back, 3 bases at V and 5 bases at J, with 10 bases in the middle. CDR3 protein: CASSHGGGTEAFF. The CDR3 region has the DNA TGCGCCAGCAGCCACGGAGGCGGGACTGAAGCTTTCTTT.